Following are 20 T cell receptor beta chains from one sample sequenced in a study of T-cell memory formation after mild COVID-19. TCRdb used MiXCR to reprocess the 5' RACE reads, holding one entry per CDR3 protein. This sample has 180,000 or so distinct CDR3 sequences, with 11% found just once. Material: PBMCs or a T cell subset sorted from them (not recorded which). The receptors come from a man between 18 and 35 years old who had mild COVID-19 (a few samples of this study predate the infection). Cell type and time point are not known.

At least ten counts were recorded for this clonotype. The rearrangement links TRBV5-1 to TRBJ2-3, with a possible D match to TRBD2 (7 bases). The V and J ends lost 7 bases and 0 bases respectively, with 12 bases between them. CDR1 and CDR2 (germline): SGHRS, YFSETQ. The CDR3 is 14 residues long. CDR3 amino acids: CASGAGTSTDTQYF. In DNA form, the CDR3 reads TGCGCCAGCGGAGCGGGGACAAGCACAGATACGCAGTATTTT. Combining the CDR3 with reference TRBV5-1 and TRBJ2-3 gives the whole variable domain KAGVTQTPRYLIKTRGQQVTLSCSPISGHRSVSWYQQTPGQGLQFLFEYFSETQRNKGNFPGRFSGRQFSNSRSEMNVSTLELGDSALYLCASGAGTSTDTQYFGPGTRLTVL.

V usage is TRBV6-6 and J usage is TRBJ1-5; 9 bases map to TRBD1. CDR3 length equals 17 residues. The germline V gene encodes CDR1 MNHNY and CDR2 SVGAGI (reference sequence). Trimming at V came to 2 bases and at J to 7 bases, leaving 12 bases not matched to a gene. The CDR3 nucleotides read TGTGCCAGCAGTTACGGAGTAGTACAGGGGGCTGACCAGCCCCAGCATTTT. Its protein is CASSYGVVQGADQPQHF.

Only a few counts were recorded for this clonotype. The rearrangement uses TRBV24-1 and TRBJ2-2; D remains ambiguous. In germline, CDR1 is KGHDR, CDR2 SFDVKD. V gave up 0 bases and J gave up 4 bases, with 11 bases separating them. The CDR3 length is 16 residues. The DNA for the CDR3 is TGTGCCACCAGTGATTTGGCGCAGGAAGGCACCGGGGAGCTGTTTTTT. Its translation is CATSDLAQEGTGELFF.

This clonotype was observed a few times. The chain has TRBV29-1 and TRBJ1-1; 10 bases are shared with TRBD1. Per germline, CDR1 SQVTM and CDR2 ANQGSEA. Unmatched junction bases numbered 7, after V lost 6 bases and J lost 3 bases. CDR3 length equals 14 residues. The CDR3 DNA sequence: TGCAGCGTGCGACGGGACAGGGGTTACACTGAAGCTTTCTTT. Translation gives CSVRRDRGYTEAFF.

This clonotype was found a few times. The V gene is TRBV2, the J gene TRBJ2-2; maybe TRBD2 (5 bases). V dropped 5 bases and J dropped 9 bases, with 7 bases sitting between them. Germline CDR1 and CDR2: SNHLY and FYNNEI. The CDR3 spans 11 residues. CDR3: CASSSSWELFF. CDR3 coding DNA: TGTGCCAGCAGTTCTAGCTGGGAGCTGTTTTTT.

There are a few counts of this clonotype. The V and J genes are TRBV5-1 and TRBJ1-2, with D possibly matching TRBD1 (5 bases). Trimming took 4 bases from V and 0 from J, leaving 10 bases between them. The CDR3 extends over 14 amino acids. The germline V gene encodes CDR1 SGHRS and CDR2 YFSETQ. The CDR3 DNA reads as TGCGCCAGCAGCCCCGGACAAGCTAACTATGGCTACACCTTC. Amino acids: CASSPGQANYGYTF.

V gene TRBV4-3 combines with J gene TRBJ1-2, with D hard to call. Trimming left V 4 bases short and J 6 bases short, with 12 bases between. The CDR3 extends over 13 amino acids. The germline V gene encodes CDR1 LGHNA and CDR2 YSLEER. This CDR3 reads CASSRGIKDGYTF. Here the CDR3 DNA reads TGCGCCAGCAGCCGCGGGATCAAAGATGGCTACACCTTC.

J is TRBJ2-3 and V is TRBV27; TRBD2 matches at 7 bases. Per the germline V gene, CDR1 is MNHEY and CDR2 is SMNVEV (reference sequence). V lost 10 bases and J lost 5; bases outside the gene matches: 12. This CDR3 is 14 amino acids long. In DNA, the CDR3 is TGTGCCACGGCTGCTAGCGGATATGGAGATACGCAGTATTTT. Translating gives CATAASGYGDTQYF.

This clonotype came up many times. The rearrangement joins TRBV5-1 to TRBJ2-1, with 7 bases aligning to TRBD2. The CDR3 has 14 residues. CDR1 is SGHRS and CDR2 is YFSETQ in the germline V gene. V lost 0 bases, J lost 6 bases, and 3 bases stayed unmatched. The CDR3 loop is CASSLEGGLNEQFF. CDR3 DNA: TGCGCCAGCAGCTTGGAGGGAGGGCTCAATGAGCAGTTCTTC.

Comments on this clonotype: The junction departs from the called germline gene at one end, perhaps through a read error. J is TRBJ1-1 and V is TRBV28; tentatively, D is TRBD1 (5 bases). CDR3 length: 15 residues. CDR1 is MDHEN, CDR2 SYDVKM, per germline. CDR3 protein: CASSLPRERNTEAFF. The CDR3 nucleotides read TGTGCCAGCAGTTTACCCAGGGAGAGGAACACTGAAGCCTTCTTT.

The J gene is TRBJ1-1, the V gene TRBV6-2 or TRBV6-3; D is uncertain. Trimming cost V 3 bases and J 3 bases, with 20 bases left between them. CDR1 and CDR2 (germline): MNHEY, SVGEGT. The CDR3 runs to 17 residues. CDR3 sequence reads: CASSYPTQSAGDTEAFF. The CDR3 coding sequence is TGTGCCAGCAGTTATCCAACGCAGTCCGCCGGGGACACTGAAGCTTTCTTT.

The genes are TRBV9 and TRBJ1-1; D not resolved. V was pared by 4 bases and J by 3 bases, with 13 bases between. The germline V gene has CDR1 SGDLS and CDR2 YYNGEE. This CDR3 has 14 amino acids. The chain's CDR3 is CASSPSPSHTEAFF. Written as DNA, the CDR3 is TGTGCCAGCAGCCCCTCCCCGAGCCACACTGAAGCTTTCTTT.

The V gene is TRBV7-2, the J gene TRBJ2-1; D ambiguous. The CDR3 length is 15 residues. Germline CDR1 reads SGHTA; CDR2 reads FQGNSA. With 6 bases removed from V and 7 bases from J, the gap between germline ends came to 19 bases. CDR3 nucleotide sequence: TGTGCCAGCAGTAAACTCACCCTCTCTTCGAATGAGCAGTTCTTC. Protein product: CASSKLTLSSNEQFF.

This clonotype was observed a few times. This chain uses TRBV5-4 with TRBJ2-7; D might be TRBD2 (5 bases). Trimming took off 4 bases at V and 2 bases at J, with 19 bases between the two ends. The CDR3 contains 16 residues. Looked up from germline, CDR1 is SGHNT and CDR2 is YYREEE (reference sequence). The CDR3, as DNA: TGTGCCAGCAGCCGTGACGCGGGCCTTGGGACCTACGAGCAGTACTTC. This encodes CASSRDAGLGTYEQYF.

The chain uses TRBV23-1 and TRBJ2-3, with 7 bases identical to TRBD1. TRBV23-1 is filed as an ORF, its function uncertain. This CDR3 is built from 15 residues. After removal of 0 bases from V and 4 bases from J, the junction contained 4 bases not matched to a gene. As DNA, the CDR3 is TGCGCCAGCAGTCAATCGAACAGGGGACCAGATACGCAGTATTTT. It encodes CASSQSNRGPDTQYF.

The V call is TRBV5-1, the J call TRBJ2-4; 7 bases are a match to TRBD1. Germline V CDR1 and CDR2: SGHRS, YFSETQ. Losses at the gene ends were 4 bases for V and 0 bases for J; bases not matched to a gene: 13. There are 18 residues in the CDR3. The CDR3 loop reads CASSAFWDRQIAKNIQYF. For the CDR3, the DNA is TGCGCCAGCAGCGCTTTTTGGGACAGACAAATAGCCAAAAACATTCAGTACTTC.

This chain uses TRBV5-1 with TRBJ2-5; 7 bases are shared with TRBD1. The ends lost 3 bases at V and 5 bases at J; junction bases unmatched: 4. The CDR3 has 13 amino acids. Germline V gene sequence: CDR1 SGHRS, CDR2 YFSETQ. The CDR3 DNA follows: TGCGCCAGCAGCTCGACAGGGAAGGAGACCCAGTACTTC. As protein: CASSSTGKETQYF.

The table lists this clonotype with many counts. V gene TRBV5-5 combines with J gene TRBJ2-3; TRBD2 matches 12 bases. Trimming at V came to 4 bases and at J to 1 base, leaving 7 bases not matched to a gene. The CDR3 is 17 amino acids. Germline loops: CDR1 SGHKS, CDR2 YYEKEE (reference sequence). The CDR3 DNA follows: TGTGCCAGCAGCCCGGCGCGGACTAGCGGGGGCACAGATACGCAGTATTTT. Amino acids: CASSPARTSGGTDTQYF.

At least ten counts were recorded for this clonotype. This CDR3 is CASSMYSANTGELFF. CDR3 in DNA: TGCGCCAGCAGTATGTACAGCGCGAACACCGGGGAGCTGTTTTTT. J is TRBJ2-2 and V is TRBV5-1; D not resolved. Trimming left V 5 bases short and J 0 bases short, with 11 bases between. Germline loops: CDR1 SGHRS, CDR2 YFSETQ. CDR3 length: 15 amino acids. Together with reference TRBV5-1 and TRBJ2-2, the CDR3 gives the full variable domain: KAGVTQTPRYLIKTRGQQVTLSCSPISGHRSVSWYQQTPGQGLQFLFEYFSETQRNKGNFPGRFSGRQFSNSRSEMNVSTLELGDSALYLCASSMYSANTGELFFGEGSRLTVL.

This chain joins TRBV12-3 or TRBV12-4 and TRBJ2-7, with unresolved D. The CDR3 is 14 amino acids. V dropped 1 base and J dropped 4 bases, with 11 bases sitting between them. CDR3 nucleotides: TGTGCCAGCAGTTTAGGCGCGGCCCTATACGAGCAGTACGTC. The encoded protein is CASSLGAALYEQYV.